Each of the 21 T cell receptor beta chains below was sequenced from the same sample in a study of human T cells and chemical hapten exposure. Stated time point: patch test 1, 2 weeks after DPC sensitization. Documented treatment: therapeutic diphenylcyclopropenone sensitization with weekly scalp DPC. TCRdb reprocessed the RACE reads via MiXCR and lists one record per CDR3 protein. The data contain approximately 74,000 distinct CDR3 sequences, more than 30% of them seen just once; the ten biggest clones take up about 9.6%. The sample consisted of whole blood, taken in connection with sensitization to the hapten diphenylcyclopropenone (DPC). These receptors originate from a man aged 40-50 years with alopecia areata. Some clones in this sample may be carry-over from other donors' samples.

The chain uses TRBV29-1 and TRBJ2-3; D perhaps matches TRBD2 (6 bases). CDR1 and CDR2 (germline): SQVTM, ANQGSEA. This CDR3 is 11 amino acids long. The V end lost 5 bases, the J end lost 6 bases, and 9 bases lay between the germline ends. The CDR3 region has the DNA TGCAGCGTTACAGGAGGGGATACGCAGTATTTT. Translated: CSVTGGDTQYF.

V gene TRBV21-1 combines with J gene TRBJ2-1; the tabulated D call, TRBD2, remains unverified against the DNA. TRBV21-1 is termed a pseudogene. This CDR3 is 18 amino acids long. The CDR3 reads CASSNQGAGKSSYNEQFF. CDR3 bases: TGTGCCAGCAGCAACCAGGGAGCGGGAAAAAGCTCCTACAATGAGCAGTTCTTC.

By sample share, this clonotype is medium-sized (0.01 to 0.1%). The CDR3 reads CASSRGAVYEQYF. For the CDR3, the DNA is TGTGCCAGCTCCCGCGGTGCGGTGTACGAGCAGTACTTC. This chain uses TRBV6-5 with TRBJ2-7; D unclear. CDR3 size: 13 residues. Trimming shortened V by 8 bases and J by 4 bases, and 15 bases separated the two germline ends. Germline V lookup: CDR1 MNHEY, CDR2 SVGAGI.

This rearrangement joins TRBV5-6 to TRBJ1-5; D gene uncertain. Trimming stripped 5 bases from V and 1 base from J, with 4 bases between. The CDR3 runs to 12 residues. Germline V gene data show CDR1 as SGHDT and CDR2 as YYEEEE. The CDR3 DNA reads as TGTGCCAGCAGTCGCAGCAATCAGCCCCAGCATTTT. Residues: CASSRSNQPQHF.

CDR3 in DNA: TGTGCCAGCAGGACTAGCGGATACAATGAGCAGTTCTTC. Translating it yields CASRTSGYNEQFF. The chain carries TRBV11-2 and TRBJ2-1, with 9 bases identical to TRBD2. After removal of 6 bases from V and 4 bases from J, the junction contained 1 base not matched to a gene. Germline-derived CDR1 and CDR2 are SGHAT and FQNNGV. The CDR3 is 13 residues long.

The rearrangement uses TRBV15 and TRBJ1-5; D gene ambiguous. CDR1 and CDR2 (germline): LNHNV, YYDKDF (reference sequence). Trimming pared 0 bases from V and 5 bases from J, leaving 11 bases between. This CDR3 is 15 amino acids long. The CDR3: CATSRDWAADQPQHF. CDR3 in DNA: TGTGCCACCAGCAGAGATTGGGCGGCGGATCAGCCCCAGCATTTT.

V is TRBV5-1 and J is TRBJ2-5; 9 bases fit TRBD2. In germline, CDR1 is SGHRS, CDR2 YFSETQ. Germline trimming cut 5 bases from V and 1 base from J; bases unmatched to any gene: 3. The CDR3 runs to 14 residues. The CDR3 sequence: CASRLAGIQETQYF. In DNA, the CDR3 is TGCGCCAGCAGGCTAGCGGGGATCCAAGAGACCCAGTACTTC. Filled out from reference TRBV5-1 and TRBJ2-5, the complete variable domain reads KAGVTQTPRYLIKTRGQQVTLSCSPISGHRSVSWYQQTPGQGLQFLFEYFSETQRNKGNFPGRFSGRQFSNSRSEMNVSTLELGDSALYLCASRLAGIQETQYFGPGTRLLVL.

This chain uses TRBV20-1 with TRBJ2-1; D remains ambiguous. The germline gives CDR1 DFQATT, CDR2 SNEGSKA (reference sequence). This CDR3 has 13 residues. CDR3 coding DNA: TGCAGGGTAGACTCAGGAAGGTACAATGAGCAGTTCTTC. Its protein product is CRVDSGRYNEQFF.

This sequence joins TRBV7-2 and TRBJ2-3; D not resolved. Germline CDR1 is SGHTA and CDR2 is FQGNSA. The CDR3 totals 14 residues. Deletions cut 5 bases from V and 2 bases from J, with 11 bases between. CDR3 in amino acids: CASSLLFSTDTQYF. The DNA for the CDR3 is TGTGCCAGCAGCCTCCTATTCTCCACAGATACGCAGTATTTT.

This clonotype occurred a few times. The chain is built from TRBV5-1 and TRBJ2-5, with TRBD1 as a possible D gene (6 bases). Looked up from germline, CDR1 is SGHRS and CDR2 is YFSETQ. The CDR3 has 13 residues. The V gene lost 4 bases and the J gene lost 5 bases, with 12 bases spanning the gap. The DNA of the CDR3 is TGCGCCAGCAGCACCGGACAGATGGAGACCCAGTACTTC. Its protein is CASSTGQMETQYF.

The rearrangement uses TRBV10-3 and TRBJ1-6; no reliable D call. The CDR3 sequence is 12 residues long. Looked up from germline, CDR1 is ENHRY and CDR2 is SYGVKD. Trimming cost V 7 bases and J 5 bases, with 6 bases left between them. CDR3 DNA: TGTGCCATCAACACCGATAATTCACCCCTCCACTTT. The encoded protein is CAINTDNSPLHF.

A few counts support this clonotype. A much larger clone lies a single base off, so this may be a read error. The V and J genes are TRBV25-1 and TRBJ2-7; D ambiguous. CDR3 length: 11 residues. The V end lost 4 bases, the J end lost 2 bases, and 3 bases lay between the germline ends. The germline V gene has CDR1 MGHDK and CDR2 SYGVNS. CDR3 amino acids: CASSAPYEQYF. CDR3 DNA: TGTGCCAGCAGTGCCCCCTACGAGCAGTACTTC.

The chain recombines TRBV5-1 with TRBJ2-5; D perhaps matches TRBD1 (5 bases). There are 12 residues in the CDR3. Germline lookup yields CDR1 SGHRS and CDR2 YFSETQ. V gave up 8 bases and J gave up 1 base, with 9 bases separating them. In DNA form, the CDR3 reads TGCGCCAGTATGGGGCCCCAAGAGACCCAGTACTTC. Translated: CASMGPQETQYF. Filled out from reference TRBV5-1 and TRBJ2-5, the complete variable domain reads KAGVTQTPRYLIKTRGQQVTLSCSPISGHRSVSWYQQTPGQGLQFLFEYFSETQRNKGNFPGRFSGRQFSNSRSEMNVSTLELGDSALYLCASMGPQETQYFGPGTRLLVL.

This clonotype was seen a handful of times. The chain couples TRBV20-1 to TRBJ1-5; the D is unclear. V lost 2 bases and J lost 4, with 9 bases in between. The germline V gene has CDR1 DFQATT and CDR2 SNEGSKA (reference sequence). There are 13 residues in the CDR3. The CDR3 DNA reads TGCAGTGCTAGAAGGGATAGAAATCAGCCCCAGCATTTT. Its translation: CSARRDRNQPQHF.

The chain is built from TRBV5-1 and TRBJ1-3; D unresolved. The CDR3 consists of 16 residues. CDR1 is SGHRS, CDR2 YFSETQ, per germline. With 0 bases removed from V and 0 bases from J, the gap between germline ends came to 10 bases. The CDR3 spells CASSLDQHFSGNTIYF. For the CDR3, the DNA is TGCGCCAGCAGCTTGGATCAACACTTCTCTGGAAACACCATATATTTT.

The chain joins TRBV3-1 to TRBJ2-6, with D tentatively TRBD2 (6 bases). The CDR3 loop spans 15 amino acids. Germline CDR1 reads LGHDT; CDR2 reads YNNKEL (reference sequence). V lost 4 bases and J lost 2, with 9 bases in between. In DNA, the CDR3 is TGTGCCAGCAGCCCCCGGGAGACTGGGGCCAACGTCCTGACTTTC. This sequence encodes CASSPRETGANVLTF.

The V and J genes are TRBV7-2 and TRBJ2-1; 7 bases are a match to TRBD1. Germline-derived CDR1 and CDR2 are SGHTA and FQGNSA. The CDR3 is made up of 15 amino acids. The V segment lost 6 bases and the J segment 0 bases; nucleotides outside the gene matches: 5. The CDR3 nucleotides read TGTGCCAGCAGACAGGGGATGAGCTCCTACAATGAGCAGTTCTTC. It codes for CASRQGMSSYNEQFF.

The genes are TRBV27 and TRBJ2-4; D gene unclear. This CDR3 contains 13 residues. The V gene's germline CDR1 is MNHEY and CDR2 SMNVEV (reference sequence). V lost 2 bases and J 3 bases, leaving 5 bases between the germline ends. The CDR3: CASSLNSKNIQYF. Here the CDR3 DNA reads TGTGCCAGCAGTTTAAACAGCAAAAACATTCAGTACTTC.

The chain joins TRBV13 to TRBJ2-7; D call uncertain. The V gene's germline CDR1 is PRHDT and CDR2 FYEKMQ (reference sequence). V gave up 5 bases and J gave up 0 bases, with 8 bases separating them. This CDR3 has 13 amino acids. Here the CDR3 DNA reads TGTGCCAGCAGCACGTCAAGCTCCTACGAGCAGTACTTC. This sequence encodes CASSTSSSYEQYF.

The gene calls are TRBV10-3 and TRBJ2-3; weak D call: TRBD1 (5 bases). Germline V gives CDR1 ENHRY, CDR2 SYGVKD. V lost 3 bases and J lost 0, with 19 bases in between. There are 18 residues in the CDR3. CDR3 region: CAISETETDTISTDTQYF. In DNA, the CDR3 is TGTGCCATCAGTGAAACGGAAACGGACACCATAAGCACAGATACGCAGTATTTT.

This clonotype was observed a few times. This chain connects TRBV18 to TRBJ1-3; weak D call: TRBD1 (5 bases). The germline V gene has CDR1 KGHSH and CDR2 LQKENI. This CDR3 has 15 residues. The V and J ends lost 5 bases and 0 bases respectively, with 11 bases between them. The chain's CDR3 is CASSFDRVSGNTIYF. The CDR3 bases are TGTGCCAGCTCATTTGACAGAGTCTCTGGAAACACCATATATTTT. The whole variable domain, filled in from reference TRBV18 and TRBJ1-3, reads NAGVMQNPRHLVRRRGQEARLRCSPMKGHSHVYWYRQLPEEGLKFMVYLQKENIIDESGMPKERFSAEFPKEGPSILRIQQVVRGDSAAYFCASSFDRVSGNTIYFGEGSWLTVV.